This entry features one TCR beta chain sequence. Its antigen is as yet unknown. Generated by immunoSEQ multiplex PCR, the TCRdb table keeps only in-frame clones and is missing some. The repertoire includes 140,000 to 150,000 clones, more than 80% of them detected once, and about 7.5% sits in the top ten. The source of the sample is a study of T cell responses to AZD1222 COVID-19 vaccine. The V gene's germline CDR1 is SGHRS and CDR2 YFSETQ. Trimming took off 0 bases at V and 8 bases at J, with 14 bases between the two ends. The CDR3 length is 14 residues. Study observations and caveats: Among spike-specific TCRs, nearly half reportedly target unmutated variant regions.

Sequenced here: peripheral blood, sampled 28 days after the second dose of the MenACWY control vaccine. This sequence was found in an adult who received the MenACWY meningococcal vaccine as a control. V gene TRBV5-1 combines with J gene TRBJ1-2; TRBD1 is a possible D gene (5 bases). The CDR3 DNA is TGCGCCAGCAGCTTGGCGGGGGGAATGAGCGGCTACACCTTC. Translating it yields CASSLAGGMSGYTF.